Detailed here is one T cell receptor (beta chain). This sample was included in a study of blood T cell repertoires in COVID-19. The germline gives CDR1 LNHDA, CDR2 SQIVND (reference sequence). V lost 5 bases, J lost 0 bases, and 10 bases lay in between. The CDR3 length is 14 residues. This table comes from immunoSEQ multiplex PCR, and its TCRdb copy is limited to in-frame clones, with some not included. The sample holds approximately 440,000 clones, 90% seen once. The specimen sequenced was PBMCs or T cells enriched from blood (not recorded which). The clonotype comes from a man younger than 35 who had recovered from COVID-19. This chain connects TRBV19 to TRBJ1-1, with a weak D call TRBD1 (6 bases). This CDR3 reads CASSAGQLNTEAFF. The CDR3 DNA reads TGTGCCAGTAGTGCCGGACAGTTGAACACTGAAGCTTTCTTT.